These T cell receptor beta chains were read from a single sample in a study of T cell changes during pregnancy in multiple sclerosis. The assay was immunoSEQ multiplex PCR, and TCRdb's table has in-frame clones only and misses some. In the table there are approximately 50,000 clones, 92% of which are singletons. The material was CD4+ T cells from peripheral blood mononuclear cells, obtained after pregnancy. The receptors were sampled from a female donor in good health, enrolled as a control in a pregnancy study. CDR3s include the opening cysteine and the closing phenylalanine or tryptophan. D genes are given only for firm matches. Clone size is shown for a subset of rows, as once, few, many or a class of expanded clone.

abundance: -; j_gene: TRBJ2-7; d_gene: -; v_gene: TRBV6-1; CDR3aa: CASRGGQGSSYEQYF; CDR3nt: TGTGCCAGCAGGGGGGGGCAGGGGAGCTCCTACGAGCAGTACTTC
abundance: -; j_gene: TRBJ2-3; d_gene: TRBD1; v_gene: TRBV29-1; CDR3aa: CSVGSWDRSTDTQYF; CDR3nt: TGCAGCGTCGGAAGTTGGGACAGGTCCACAGATACGCAGTATTTT
abundance: -; j_gene: TRBJ2-4; d_gene: TRBD2; v_gene: TRBV30; CDR3aa: CAWNSGGACLHIQYF; CDR3nt: TGTGCCTGGAATAGCGGGGGGGCCTGTTTGCACATTCAGTACTTC
abundance: -; j_gene: TRBJ1-2; d_gene: TRBD1; v_gene: TRBV19; CDR3aa: CASSIGTGALYYGYTF; CDR3nt: TGTGCCAGTAGTATAGGGACAGGGGCTCTATACTATGGCTACACCTTC
abundance: -; j_gene: TRBJ2-3; d_gene: TRBD1; v_gene: TRBV29-1; CDR3aa: CSVRDIQGASTDTQYF; CDR3nt: TGCAGCGTTAGGGACATACAGGGGGCTAGCACAGATACGCAGTATTTT
abundance: -; j_gene: TRBJ2-7; d_gene: TRBD2; v_gene: TRBV27; CDR3aa: CASSFTAGTSGPYEQYF; CDR3nt: TGTGCCAGCAGTTTCACAGCCGGGACTAGCGGCCCCTACGAGCAGTACTTC
abundance: -; j_gene: TRBJ1-3; d_gene: -; v_gene: TRBV5-4; CDR3aa: CASSLKQTSGNTIYF; CDR3nt: TGTGCCAGCAGCTTGAAACAGACCTCTGGAAACACCATATATTTT
abundance: -; j_gene: TRBJ2-7; d_gene: TRBD2; v_gene: TRBV18; CDR3aa: CASSWGAGDSYEQYF; CDR3nt: TGTGCCAGCTCCTGGGGAGCGGGGGACTCCTACGAGCAGTACTTC
abundance: -; j_gene: TRBJ2-1; d_gene: TRBD2; v_gene: TRBV19; CDR3aa: CASSILGGSSYNEQFF; CDR3nt: TGTGCCAGTAGTATCCTAGGCGGGAGCTCCTACAATGAGCAGTTCTTC
abundance: -; j_gene: TRBJ2-7; d_gene: -; v_gene: TRBV7-2; CDR3aa: CASSSGGTSYEQYF; CDR3nt: TGTGCCAGCAGCTCCGGAGGAACCTCCTACGAGCAGTACTTC
abundance: -; j_gene: TRBJ1-3; d_gene: TRBD1; v_gene: TRBV19; CDR3aa: CASSPTGDGNTIYF; CDR3nt: TGTGCCAGTAGCCCGACAGGGGATGGAAACACCATATATTTT
abundance: few; j_gene: TRBJ2-3; d_gene: TRBD2; v_gene: TRBV11-2; CDR3aa: CASSSYLSGRTDTQYF; CDR3nt: TGTGCCAGCAGCTCTTATCTTAGCGGGAGGACAGATACGCAGTATTTT
abundance: -; j_gene: TRBJ1-2; d_gene: -; v_gene: TRBV30; CDR3aa: CAWTRTDFSYGYTF; CDR3nt: TGTGCCTGGACGCGGACAGATTTCTCCTATGGCTACACCTTC
abundance: -; j_gene: TRBJ1-1; d_gene: TRBD1; v_gene: TRBV6-1; CDR3aa: CASSGPRDRVAEAFF; CDR3nt: TGTGCCAGCAGTGGTCCACGGGACAGGGTCGCTGAAGCTTTCTTT
abundance: -; j_gene: TRBJ2-3; d_gene: TRBD2; v_gene: TRBV7-2; CDR3aa: CASSLAEGRADTQYF; CDR3nt: TGTGCCAGCAGCTTAGCCGAGGGGAGGGCAGATACGCAGTATTTT
abundance: -; j_gene: TRBJ1-4; d_gene: -; v_gene: TRBV10-3; CDR3aa: CATADGGKEGEKLFF; CDR3nt: TGTGCCACCGCCGATGGAGGTAAAGAGGGAGAAAAACTGTTTTTT
abundance: few; j_gene: TRBJ2-2; d_gene: TRBD1; v_gene: TRBV11-3; CDR3aa: CASSLAQAGTGNTGELFF; CDR3nt: TGTGCCAGCAGCTTAGCGCAGGCGGGGACAGGGAACACCGGGGAGCTGTTTTTT
abundance: -; j_gene: TRBJ1-2; d_gene: TRBD1; v_gene: TRBV27; CDR3aa: CASSRTGVNGYTF; CDR3nt: TGTGCCAGCAGCAGGACAGGGGTAAATGGCTACACCTTC
abundance: -; j_gene: TRBJ1-2; d_gene: -; v_gene: TRBV29-1; CDR3aa: CSVRGGGQGNGYTF; CDR3nt: TGCAGCGTCCGAGGGGGGGGGCAAGGGAATGGCTACACCTTC
abundance: -; j_gene: TRBJ2-1; d_gene: TRBD2; v_gene: TRBV5-1; CDR3aa: CASSELAGSNEQFF; CDR3nt: TGCGCCAGCAGTGAGCTAGCGGGGAGCAATGAGCAGTTCTTC
abundance: -; j_gene: TRBJ2-7; d_gene: TRBD1; v_gene: TRBV7-2; CDR3aa: CASSLDGQGRIYEQYF; CDR3nt: TGTGCCAGCAGCTTAGACGGACAGGGCCGAATCTACGAGCAGTACTTC
abundance: -; j_gene: TRBJ1-4; d_gene: -; v_gene: TRBV14; CDR3aa: CASRRTGMGNEKLFF; CDR3nt: TGTGCCAGCAGGCGCACAGGGATGGGTAATGAAAAACTGTTTTTT